The 28 T cell receptor beta chains in this list originate from one sample, sequenced in a study of control samples from healthy donors and cancer patients. TCRdb keeps only in-frame clones here, not all; method: immunoSEQ multiplex PCR. This sample yields 60,000 to 75,000 clones, of which around 87% are seen a single time; approximately 2.1% belongs to the top ten. The sequencing input was PBMCs. These receptors were collected from a woman between 45 and 65 years old with head and neck cancer.

The rearrangement links TRBV7-9 to TRBJ2-7; D possibly uses TRBD1 or TRBD2 (5 bases each). Deletions cut 1 base from V and 7 bases from J, with 14 bases between. Germline loops: CDR1 SEHNR, CDR2 FQNEAQ (reference sequence). The CDR3 runs to 14 residues. The CDR3: CASSLEAGSGEQYF. The CDR3 nucleotides read TGTGCCAGCAGCTTAGAGGCAGGGTCGGGGGAGCAGTACTTC.

The sample holds one count of this clone. The chain is built from TRBV19 and TRBJ1-4, with D uncertain. The CDR3 runs to 14 residues. V shed 9 bases and J shed 0 bases, with 11 bases lying between them. Per the germline V gene, CDR1 is LNHDA and CDR2 is SQIVND (reference sequence). Here the CDR3 reads CASPGDSTNEKLFF. The CDR3 DNA is TGTGCCAGCCCAGGAGATTCAACTAATGAAAAACTGTTTTTT.

This chain connects TRBV28 to TRBJ1-4; the match to TRBD1 covers 10 bases. Per germline, CDR1 MDHEN and CDR2 SYDVKM. This CDR3 is built from 15 residues. Trimming took 5 bases from V and 7 from J; bases not matched to a gene: 7. CDR3 nucleotides: TGTGCCAGCAGTGCAACGGACAGGGGGATTGAAAAACTGTTTTTT. Amino acids: CASSATDRGIEKLFF.

V and J are TRBV29-1 and TRBJ1-3; the D gene is possibly TRBD1 (6 bases). The ends were cut back, 8 bases at V and 2 bases at J, with 10 bases in the middle. There are 12 residues in the CDR3. Looked up from germline, CDR1 is SQVTM and CDR2 is ANQGSEA. The CDR3 DNA is TGCAGCATCTGGACAGCTGGAAACACCATATATTTT. It yields the protein CSIWTAGNTIYF.

The gene calls are TRBV5-4 and TRBJ2-1, with 9 bases lining up with TRBD2. The CDR3 loop spans 16 amino acids. V gave up 2 bases and J gave up 8 bases; unmatched junction bases: 11. Looked up from germline, CDR1 is SGHNT and CDR2 is YYREEE (reference sequence). The CDR3 loop reads CASSFNLAGLVDEQFF. The CDR3 region has the DNA TGTGCCAGCAGCTTTAACCTAGCGGGACTTGTTGATGAGCAGTTCTTC.

The rearrangement links TRBV18 to TRBJ1-1; D possibly corresponds to TRBD1 (5 bases). V was shortened by 3 bases and J by 1 base, with 15 bases between the two germline ends. Germline V CDR1 and CDR2: KGHSH, LQKENI. The CDR3 has 16 residues. The CDR3 reads CASSPREGLRNTEAFF. In nucleotides, the CDR3 is TGTGCCAGCTCACCTAGAGAGGGACTTAGGAACACTGAAGCTTTCTTT.

The chain links TRBV11-2 to TRBJ2-7, with 9 bases aligning to TRBD2. Germline V gene sequence: CDR1 SGHAT, CDR2 FQNNGV. The J segment lost 3 bases and the V segment lost 6 bases, leaving 6 bases of the junction unmatched. The CDR3 spans 14 residues. The CDR3 loop is CASRTGTSIYEQYF. The CDR3 DNA reads TGTGCCAGCAGGACCGGGACTAGCATCTACGAGCAGTACTTC.

The rearrangement links TRBV19 to TRBJ1-2, with unresolved D. The germline CDR1 and CDR2 sequences are LNHDA and SQIVND (reference sequence). V was trimmed by 7 bases and J by 5 bases, leaving 17 bases between them. The CDR3 is 14 amino acids. Here the CDR3 DNA reads TGTGCCAGTATCCCGGACGGGATGAGGTATGGCTACACCTTC. This codes for CASIPDGMRYGYTF.

This clone qualifies as medium-sized. V and J are TRBV9 and TRBJ2-2; D is perhaps TRBD2 (6 bases). The CDR3 length is 18 residues. Germline V gene data show CDR1 as SGDLS and CDR2 as YYNGEE. Trimming left V 3 bases short and J 0 bases short, with 18 bases between. In DNA, the CDR3 is TGTGCCAGCAGCGGCCCCGGGAAGGGGACTGCGAACACCGGGGAGCTGTTTTTT. As protein: CASSGPGKGTANTGELFF.

This chain connects TRBV11-2 to TRBJ2-7; D not resolved. Germline-derived CDR1 and CDR2 are SGHAT and FQNNGV. This CDR3 contains 15 residues. Trimming removed 0 bases from V and 4 bases from J, with 13 bases in between. The CDR3 protein is CASSLDLGTTYEQYF. The DNA for the CDR3 is TGTGCCAGCAGCTTAGATCTGGGTACGACTTACGAGCAGTACTTC. The full variable domain, its missing parts supplied by reference TRBV11-2 and TRBJ2-7, is EAGVAQSPRYKIIEKRQSVAFWCNPISGHATLYWYQQILGQGPKLLIQFQNNGVVDDSQLPKDRFSAERLKGVDSTLKIQPAKLEDSAVYLCASSLDLGTTYEQYFGPGTRLTVT.

The genes are TRBV2 and TRBJ2-2; D unresolved. In germline, CDR1 is SNHLY, CDR2 FYNNEI. V was cut by 5 bases and J by 5 bases, with 9 bases left in between. The CDR3 has 13 residues. For the CDR3, the DNA is TGTGCCAGCAGTAGAAGCAAGACCGGGGAGCTGTTTTTT. Translation: CASSRSKTGELFF.

The V call is TRBV11-2, the J call TRBJ1-2; the D gene is possibly TRBD1 (5 bases). CDR1 and CDR2 from the germline V gene are SGHAT and FQNNGV. The CDR3 runs 15 residues. Trimming took 10 bases from V and 8 from J, leaving 26 bases between them. The CDR3 DNA follows: TGTGCCATTCCCAGGACGGGGGTTATAACAGGCGGCTACACCTTC. This translates into CAIPRTGVITGGYTF. Complete variable domain (other parts from reference TRBV11-2 and TRBJ1-2): EAGVAQSPRYKIIEKRQSVAFWCNPISGHATLYWYQQILGQGPKLLIQFQNNGVVDDSQLPKDRFSAERLKGVDSTLKIQPAKLEDSAVYLCAIPRTGVITGGYTFGSGTRLTVV.

The rearrangement uses TRBV7-3 and TRBJ1-5; a possible D gene is TRBD1 (5 bases). V lost 6 bases and J lost 6, with 12 bases in between. In germline, CDR1 is SGHTA, CDR2 FQGTGA. This CDR3 has 13 amino acids. As DNA, the CDR3 is TGTGCCAGCAGTCAACGTGGGGGTCAGCCCCAGCATTTT. This sequence encodes CASSQRGGQPQHF.

The chain links TRBV27 to TRBJ2-2; weak D call: TRBD1 (6 bases). Germline CDR1 reads MNHEY; CDR2 reads SMNVEV (reference sequence). Trimming took 0 bases from V and 7 from J, leaving 9 bases between them. The CDR3 spans 14 residues. The CDR3 is CASSLSGRGGELFF. The DNA of the CDR3 is TGTGCCAGCAGTTTATCCGGCAGGGGCGGGGAGCTGTTTTTT.

The rearrangement uses TRBV9 and TRBJ1-1, with D possibly being TRBD1 (5 bases). Germline values: CDR1 SGDLS, CDR2 YYNGEE. V was cut by 2 bases and J by 5 bases, with 16 bases left in between. The CDR3 covers 15 residues. In nucleotides, the CDR3 is TGTGCCAGCAGCGTCGGGACGGTCGGTTGGACTGAAGCTTTCTTT. Translation gives CASSVGTVGWTEAFF.

The chain recombines TRBV3-1 (or the pseudogene TRBV3-2) with TRBJ1-6; 8 bases line up with TRBD1. The germline CDR1 and CDR2 sequences are LGHDT and YNNKEL (reference sequence). The V and J ends lost 4 bases and 9 bases, in that order; junction bases with no gene match: 11. The CDR3 length is 16 residues. CDR3 region: CASSPQAGQVFSPLHF. CDR3 nucleotides: TGTGCCAGCAGCCCACAGGCGGGACAGGTCTTTTCACCCCTCCACTTT.

The J gene is TRBJ2-3, the V gene TRBV6-1; TRBD2 is a possible D gene (5 bases). From germline, CDR1 is MNHNS and CDR2 SASEGT. The CDR3 has 12 amino acids. V was clipped by 6 bases and J by 3 bases, with 7 bases between them. CDR3 region: CASRGRTDTQYF. The CDR3 DNA sequence: TGTGCCAGCAGGGGGAGAACAGATACGCAGTATTTT.

The V and J genes are TRBV6-2 or TRBV6-3 and TRBJ1-4, with no clear D. The CDR3 extends over 17 amino acids. The V gene's germline CDR1 is MNHEY and CDR2 SVGEGT. Trimming shortened V by 0 bases and J by 3 bases, and 14 bases separated the two germline ends. For the CDR3, the DNA is TGTGCCAGCAGTTACTCGATTCGCCCCGGGGCTAATGAAAAACTGTTTTTT. This encodes CASSYSIRPGANEKLFF.

V and J are TRBV30 and TRBJ1-3; no firm D call. The germline V gene encodes CDR1 GTSNPN and CDR2 SVGIG (reference sequence). CDR3 length: 18 amino acids. The germline V and J ends were trimmed by 0 bases and 0 bases, with 18 bases remaining between them. The CDR3 coding sequence is TGTGCCTGGAGTGTGGAAGGGAGCGCAGGTCCCTCTGGAAACACCATATATTTT. It is translated as CAWSVEGSAGPSGNTIYF. Filled out from reference TRBV30 and TRBJ1-3, the complete variable domain reads SQTIHQWPATLVQPVGSPLSLECTVEGTSNPNLYWYRQAAGRGLQLLFYSVGIGQISSEVPQNLSASRPQDRQFILSSKKLLLSDSGFYLCAWSVEGSAGPSGNTIYFGEGSWLTVV.

This chain joins TRBV12-3 or TRBV12-4 and TRBJ2-1; no definite D call. The V end lost 8 bases, the J end lost 0 bases, and 8 bases lay between the germline ends. The CDR3 consists of 13 residues. As DNA, the CDR3 is TGTGCCAGCTCATCAACCTCCTACAATGAGCAGTTCTTC. Residues: CASSSTSYNEQFF.

The chain couples TRBV5-1 to TRBJ2-5; 10 positions match TRBD1. There are 14 residues in the CDR3. The junction had 5 bases not matched to a gene; V was cut back by 4 bases and J by 5 bases. Germline CDR1 and CDR2: SGHRS and YFSETQ. Here the CDR3 DNA reads TGCGCCAGCAGCCCGCGGACAGGGGGGGAGACCCAGTACTTC. It encodes CASSPRTGGETQYF.

The V call is TRBV9, the J call TRBJ1-3; 7 nucleotides line up with TRBD1. V shed 3 bases, J shed 3 bases, and the junction held 9 bases outside the gene matches. Germline V gene lookup returns CDR1 SGDLS and CDR2 YYNGEE. The CDR3 length is 16 residues. The CDR3 DNA sequence: TGTGCCAGCAGCGCAAACCGGGACAGTGGTGGAAACACCATATATTTT. This codes for CASSANRDSGGNTIYF.

The rearrangement joins TRBV10-3 to TRBJ2-5; 9 nucleotides align to TRBD1. Germline values: CDR1 ENHRY, CDR2 SYGVKD. This CDR3 region has 16 residues. J lost 4 bases, V lost 10 bases, and 16 bases had no gene match. CDR3 region: CATGTGRLGQGETQYF. The CDR3 DNA is TGTGCCACCGGGACAGGGCGGTTGGGTCAAGGAGAGACCCAGTACTTC.

The sample holds a few counts of this clone. The gene calls are TRBV19 and TRBJ1-5, with D tentatively TRBD1 (5 bases). This CDR3 is built from 15 residues. The germline V gene encodes CDR1 LNHDA and CDR2 SQIVND (reference sequence). Trimming removed 1 base from V and 1 base from J, with 8 bases in between. In nucleotides, the CDR3 is TGTGCCAGTAGTATAGGCCAGGGAAGCAATCAGCCCCAGCATTTT. This codes for CASSIGQGSNQPQHF.

This chain connects TRBV9 to TRBJ2-3; 9 bases are shared with TRBD2. CDR3 length: 16 amino acids. V shed 4 bases and J 2 bases; nucleotides not matched to a gene: 8. CDR1 SGDLS and CDR2 YYNGEE come from the germline V gene. CDR3 residues: CASSLTGLASTDTQYF. CDR3 DNA sequence: TGTGCCAGCAGCCTGACCGGACTAGCGTCCACAGATACGCAGTATTTT.

The chain combines TRBV6-2 or TRBV6-3 with TRBJ2-3; 8 bases line up with TRBD2. Germline loops: CDR1 MNHEY, CDR2 SVGEGT. This CDR3 spans 15 amino acids. V dropped 4 bases and J dropped 5; count of bases not matched to a gene: 8. DNA for the CDR3: TGTGCCAGCAGTTCCGCGGGAGGCGATCTAGATACGCAGTATTTT. Protein product: CASSSAGGDLDTQYF.

The rearrangement links TRBV27 to TRBJ2-2; D is unresolved. Trimming stripped 5 bases from V and 1 base from J, with 8 bases between. The CDR3 is 14 residues long. Germline CDR1 reads MNHEY; CDR2 reads SMNVEV (reference sequence). CDR3 coding DNA: TGTGCCAGCAGTCTGAGATTGAACACCGGGGAGCTGTTTTTT. This gives the protein CASSLRLNTGELFF.

V gene TRBV19 combines with J gene TRBJ2-2; possibly TRBD2 for D (7 bases). The CDR3 spans 13 residues. The ends were cut back, 7 bases at V and 6 bases at J, with 12 bases in the middle. From germline, CDR1 is LNHDA and CDR2 SQIVND (reference sequence). The CDR3 region is CASTGGGAGELFF. The CDR3 DNA reads as TGTGCCAGTACAGGCGGGGGCGCCGGGGAGCTGTTTTTT.